Listed below are T cell receptor beta chains from one sample, sequenced in a study of T cells in Graves' hyperthyroidism and ophthalmopathy. TCRdb reprocessed the multiplex PCR reads with MiXCR, giving one entry per CDR3 protein. Among fewer than 700,000 distinct CDR3 sequences, roughly a sixth were seen once, and the ten largest hold approximately 16%. The sample taken for sequencing was blood. Every receptor here comes from a woman younger than 35 with Graves' ophthalmopathy. Each CDR3 is given with its conserved first and last residue. The order of the fields is J gene, D gene, V gene, clone size, CDR3 DNA, CDR3 protein. The D gene is left open where the match is weak. Not every row has a clone size; where given, it reads once, few, many or a size class.

J: TRBJ2-5
D: TRBD2
V: TRBV6-1
size: -
DNA: TGTGCCAGCAGCCCCTGGCACGGTAGCGGGGGGGCAGAGACCCAGTACTTC
CDR3: CASSPWHGSGGAETQYF

J: TRBJ2-7
D: TRBD2
V: TRBV7-8
size: few
DNA: TGTGCCAGCAGCCAACGACTAGCGGGAGCAAAGGGCTACGAGCAGTACTTC
CDR3: CASSQRLAGAKGYEQYF

J: TRBJ1-1
D: TRBD1
V: TRBV30
size: many
DNA: TGTGCCTGGACTACCGGGACAGTTGACACTGAAGCTTTCTTT
CDR3: CAWTTGTVDTEAFF

J: TRBJ1-1
D: -
V: TRBV6-1
size: many
DNA: TGTGCCAGCAGTGAGCCCTTAGCCCCCTACACTGAAGCTTTCTTT
CDR3: CASSEPLAPYTEAFF

J: TRBJ2-7
D: -
V: TRBV5-5
size: few
DNA: TGTGCCAGCAGCCACTTTGGGACTCCACCCTACGAGCAGTACTTC
CDR3: CASSHFGTPPYEQYF

J: TRBJ2-7
D: -
V: TRBV29-1
size: few
DNA: TGCAGCGTTGCAAGAGAGTTAGGAGCCTACGAGCAGTACTTC
CDR3: CSVARELGAYEQYF

J: TRBJ1-2
D: TRBD1
V: TRBV6-1
size: many
DNA: TGTGCCAGCAGTTATTCCGACAGGGGGCATGGCTACACCTTC
CDR3: CASSYSDRGHGYTF

J: TRBJ1-4
D: -
V: TRBV15
size: -
DNA: TGTGCCACCAGCAGCCCACGGCAGGAGACGAATGAAAAACTGTTTTTT
CDR3: CATSSPRQETNEKLFF

J: TRBJ2-5
D: -
V: TRBV5-5
size: many
DNA: TGTGCCAGCAGCTTGGCCTCCAAGGAGACCCAGTACTTC
CDR3: CASSLASKETQYF

J: TRBJ1-6
D: -
V: TRBV19
size: -
DNA: TGTGCCAGTAGTGAGGGGATGAATGTTAATTCACCCCTCCACTTT
CDR3: CASSEGMNVNSPLHF

J: TRBJ2-6
D: -
V: TRBV29-1
size: many
DNA: TGCAGCGTTGCGGGGGCAGGGAACTTCTCTGGGGCCAACGTCCTGACTTTC
CDR3: CSVAGAGNFSGANVLTF

J: TRBJ2-7
D: -
V: TRBV28
size: many
DNA: TGTGCCAGCGGACTCGGTATCTACGAGCAGTACTTC
CDR3: CASGLGIYEQYF

J: TRBJ1-4
D: -
V: TRBV18
size: -
DNA: TGTGCCAGCTCACCACAAACGGGGATAAATGAAAAACTGTTTTTT
CDR3: CASSPQTGINEKLFF

J: TRBJ2-1
D: -
V: TRBV18
size: many
DNA: TGTGCCAGCTCACCAGGCTCAGACAATGAGCAGTTCTTC
CDR3: CASSPGSDNEQFF

J: TRBJ2-1
D: TRBD2
V: TRBV20-1
size: many
DNA: TGCAGTGCTACCACAACCCGGGACTACTCCTACAATGAGCAGTTCTTC
CDR3: CSATTTRDYSYNEQFF

J: TRBJ1-5
D: -
V: TRBV6-1
size: many
DNA: TGTGCCAGCAGTGAGGTGAGGGGGTTCTCGGGCAATCAGCCCCAGCATTTT
CDR3: CASSEVRGFSGNQPQHF

J: TRBJ2-3
D: -
V: TRBV7-6
size: -
DNA: TGTGCCAGCAGCTCCCCTGGGGGGTTCGGCACAGATACGCAGTATTTT
CDR3: CASSSPGGFGTDTQYF

J: TRBJ1-2
D: TRBD1
V: TRBV27
size: many
DNA: TGTGCCAGCAGTTTATCTTGGGGACAGGCACTCGACTATGGCTACACCTTC
CDR3: CASSLSWGQALDYGYTF

J: TRBJ1-2
D: TRBD1
V: TRBV20-1
size: -
DNA: TGCAGTGCCTCGGGGGGGGGACAGAGAGCCGGGGGCTACACCTTC
CDR3: CSASGGGQRAGGYTF

J: TRBJ1-2
D: -
V: TRBV19
size: -
DNA: TGTGCCAGTAGTATTGCAGAACCCTCGGACGGCTACACCTTC
CDR3: CASSIAEPSDGYTF

J: TRBJ1-5
D: TRBD1
V: TRBV28
size: many
DNA: TGTGCCAGCAGGTATCAGGGGGCTGGCAATCAGCCCCAGCATTTT
CDR3: CASRYQGAGNQPQHF

J: TRBJ1-1
D: -
V: TRBV19
size: few
DNA: TGTGCCAGTAGTATAGATCTTGGGAAGAACACTGAAGCTTTCTTT
CDR3: CASSIDLGKNTEAFF

J: TRBJ2-1
D: TRBD2
V: TRBV5-1
size: -
DNA: TGCGCCAGCAGCTTGGCTAGCGGGGGTTTAGATGAGCAGTTCTTC
CDR3: CASSLASGGLDEQFF

J: TRBJ1-2
D: -
V: TRBV3-1
size: many
DNA: TGTGCCAGCAGCCAAGCAGGGTGGGATGGCTACACCTTC
CDR3: CASSQAGWDGYTF

J: TRBJ2-1
D: TRBD2
V: TRBV20-1
size: many
DNA: TGCAGTGCTAGAGATCTAGTAGCGGGGGCCACCAATGAGCAGTTCTTC
CDR3: CSARDLVAGATNEQFF

J: TRBJ2-3
D: TRBD2
V: TRBV15
size: few
DNA: TGTGCCACCAGCACTCCGATAGCGGGGGAAGATACGCAGTATTTT
CDR3: CATSTPIAGEDTQYF

J: TRBJ2-7
D: -
V: TRBV3-1
size: -
DNA: TGTGCCAGCAGCCAAAGGTGGAGGGTCACTTACGAGCAGTACTTC
CDR3: CASSQRWRVTYEQYF